This T cell receptor (beta chain) was obtained from a study of tumor and adjacent non-tumor tissue in lung cancer. Study as a whole: There were roughly 11 adenocarcinoma, a couple of squamous cell carcinoma and 1 small cell lung cancer cases. Aged about 31 to 80 years, patients included roughly ten men and 5 women with stage I to III disease.

This CDR3 region has 17 residues. A modified ARM-PCR protocol with three rounds of nested PCR amplified TCRbeta. TCRdb recomputed calls from the multiplex PCR reads with MiXCR, one row per CDR3 protein. The data contain tens of thousands of distinct CDR3 sequences, 77% of them singletons. This clonotype has only a few counts. RNA was extracted from bulk tissue without any cell sorting. Newly diagnosed lung cancer patients had thoracic surgery in China, August–late 2014, without prior chemotherapy. Sequenced sample: lung tumor tissue. This clonotype was sampled from a woman aged 50 to 65 with non-small cell lung cancer. The chain carries TRBV21-1 and TRBJ1-6; the table gives TRBD1 as D, unverified against the DNA. TRBV21-1 is designated a pseudogene. The CDR3 loop reads CASSPRQPSSYNSPLHF. The DNA of the CDR3 is TGTGCCAGCAGCCCCCGACAGCCGAGCTCCTATAATTCACCCCTCCACTTT.